In its sample, the clone carrying this TCR beta chain was seen a few times. The antigen is undetermined. The data derive from a study of graft-versus-host responses after intestinal transplantation. Turning to the study itself: Tacrolimus and steroids were given for around 3 years to all recipients after anti-thymocyte globulin induction. Whole-study findings and limits: Recipient marrow showed GvH clones, some seen first in ileum or blood.

The germline gives CDR1 GTSNPN, CDR2 SVGIG (reference sequence). J was trimmed by 4 bases and V by 8 bases; bases with no gene match: 8. The length of the CDR3 is 12 residues. Libraries were prepared by immunoSEQ multiplex PCR; TCRdb keeps only in-frame clonotypes and omits some of them. The sample shows approximately 97,000 clones, about 90% of them seen only once. The sequence was obtained from a human donor who was the organ donor for an intestinal transplant. V usage is TRBV30 and J usage is TRBJ2-7, with 7 bases identical to TRBD1. This specimen consisted of unstimulated CD8+ T cells sorted from spleen or lymph node cells, obtained before transplant. The CDR3 loop reads CAMVRQGYEQYF. The CDR3 DNA follows: TGTGCCATGGTTCGACAGGGTTACGAGCAGTACTTC.